This entry features one TCR beta chain sequence. Its antigen is undetermined. The repertoire was sequenced with immunoSEQ multiplex PCR; TCRdb's copy has only in-frame clones and lacks some. Of roughly 67,000 clones in the sample, about four fifths were seen once. This entry belongs to a study of OX40 agonist ivuxolimab in advanced cancers. Study-level information: The eligibility criteria allowed prior anti-PD-1, anti-PD-L1 or anti-CTLA-4 therapy, and under 50% had some. The study reported partial responses in three patients: one hepatocellular carcinoma, two cutaneous melanoma. Findings and limits, study-wide: In CD8+ T cells, expanded clones were on average more numerous than in CD4+.

Germline V gives CDR1 SGHNT, CDR2 YENEEA. CDR3 length equals 17 residues. Between the trimmed V and J ends, which lost 5 bases and 4 bases, there was a span of 23 bases. The specimen was CD4+ or CD8+ T cells sorted from blood, collected in a trial of the OX40 agonist ivuxolimab. The V and J genes are TRBV11-3 and TRBJ2-5, with a tentative D call TRBD2 (6 bases). The TCR originated in an adult with an advanced solid tumor such as melanoma, head and neck, liver or kidney cancer. CDR3 in DNA: TGTGCCAGCAGCCTGGGTGGTTGGGGGGTCGGTCTAGAGACCCAGTACTTC. Translating gives CASSLGGWGVGLETQYF.